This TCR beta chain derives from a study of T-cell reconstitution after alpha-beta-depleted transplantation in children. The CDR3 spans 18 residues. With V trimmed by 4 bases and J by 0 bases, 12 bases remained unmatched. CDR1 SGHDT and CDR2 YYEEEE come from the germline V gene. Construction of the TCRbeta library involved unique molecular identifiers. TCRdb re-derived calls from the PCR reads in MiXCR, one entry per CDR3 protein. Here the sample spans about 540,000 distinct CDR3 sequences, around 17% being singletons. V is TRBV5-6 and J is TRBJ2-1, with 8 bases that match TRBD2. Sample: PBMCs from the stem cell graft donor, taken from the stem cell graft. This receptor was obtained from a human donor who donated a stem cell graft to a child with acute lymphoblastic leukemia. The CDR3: CASSIRLRAGASYNEQFF. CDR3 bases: TGTGCCAGCAGCATCCGCCTACGAGCGGGGGCCTCCTACAATGAGCAGTTCTTC.